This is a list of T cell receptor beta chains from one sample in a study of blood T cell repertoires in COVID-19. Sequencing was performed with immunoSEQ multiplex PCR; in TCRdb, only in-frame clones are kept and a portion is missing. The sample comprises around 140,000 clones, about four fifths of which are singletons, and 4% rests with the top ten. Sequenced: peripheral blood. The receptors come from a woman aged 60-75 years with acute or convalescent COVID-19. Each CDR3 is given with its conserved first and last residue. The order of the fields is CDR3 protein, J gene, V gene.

CDR3 protein: CASSLAARGLATSSYNEQFF; J gene: TRBJ2-1; V gene: TRBV7-6
CDR3 protein: CASSQVATSTDTQYF; J gene: TRBJ2-3; V gene: TRBV4-1
CDR3 protein: CASSPKYARSYNEQFF; J gene: TRBJ2-1; V gene: TRBV3-1/TRBV3-2
CDR3 protein: CASSLSGNTEAFF; J gene: TRBJ1-1; V gene: TRBV28
CDR3 protein: CASSEPNYRTDTQYF; J gene: TRBJ2-3; V gene: TRBV2
CDR3 protein: CASRVETGSSYEQYF; J gene: TRBJ2-7; V gene: TRBV28
CDR3 protein: CASSPGTGGYEQYF; J gene: TRBJ2-7; V gene: TRBV19
CDR3 protein: CASSMASGRWETQYF; J gene: TRBJ2-5; V gene: TRBV19
CDR3 protein: CASSIGQFPDTQYF; J gene: TRBJ2-3; V gene: TRBV28
CDR3 protein: CASTLREKANYGYTF; J gene: TRBJ1-2; V gene: TRBV9
CDR3 protein: CSASMAGNYGYTF; J gene: TRBJ1-2; V gene: TRBV20-1
CDR3 protein: CASSERERALDTQYF; J gene: TRBJ2-3; V gene: TRBV6-6
CDR3 protein: CATSDLETREAFF; J gene: TRBJ1-1; V gene: TRBV24-1
CDR3 protein: CASSLGTSGSSGELFF; J gene: TRBJ2-2; V gene: TRBV5-1
CDR3 protein: CASSPTDSHYGYTF; J gene: TRBJ1-2; V gene: TRBV27
CDR3 protein: CASTFPSGTGELFF; J gene: TRBJ2-2; V gene: TRBV5-1
CDR3 protein: CASRQHNYGYTF; J gene: TRBJ1-2; V gene: TRBV6-6
CDR3 protein: CSVGAGTGDGYTF; J gene: TRBJ1-2; V gene: TRBV29-1
CDR3 protein: CASSQSGHEQYF; J gene: TRBJ2-7; V gene: TRBV4-2
CDR3 protein: CATSRLPGQLSTNEKLFF; J gene: TRBJ1-4; V gene: TRBV15
CDR3 protein: CAWSVPGRGSSYNSPLHF; J gene: TRBJ1-6; V gene: TRBV30
CDR3 protein: CAWRFGTTWPEETQYF; J gene: TRBJ2-5; V gene: TRBV30
CDR3 protein: CASSVVLAREGPGANVLTF; J gene: TRBJ2-6; V gene: TRBV18
CDR3 protein: CASSLEYRPYEQYF; J gene: TRBJ2-7; V gene: TRBV5-1
CDR3 protein: CASRILNEQFF; J gene: TRBJ2-1; V gene: TRBV11-2
CDR3 protein: CASSLADRSDIQYF; J gene: TRBJ2-4; V gene: TRBV5-1
CDR3 protein: CASSPPVRTGELFF; J gene: TRBJ2-2; V gene: TRBV18
CDR3 protein: CASSPGTFEKLFF; J gene: TRBJ1-4; V gene: TRBV12-3/TRBV12-4
CDR3 protein: CASSSSMGAEQFF; J gene: TRBJ2-1; V gene: TRBV27
CDR3 protein: CSALGADNTEAFF; J gene: TRBJ1-1; V gene: TRBV29-1
CDR3 protein: CASSQADNSPLHF; J gene: TRBJ1-6; V gene: TRBV4-3
CDR3 protein: CSASDRNTEAFF; J gene: TRBJ1-1; V gene: TRBV20-1
CDR3 protein: CASSPPGGNYYEQYF; J gene: TRBJ2-7; V gene: TRBV18
CDR3 protein: CASKSVTYAGELFF; J gene: TRBJ2-2; V gene: TRBV19
CDR3 protein: CASSYSAGAGSPLHF; J gene: TRBJ1-6; V gene: TRBV6-5
CDR3 protein: CASSQGQGLEPQHF; J gene: TRBJ1-5; V gene: TRBV2
CDR3 protein: CASSPPGTGAYEQYF; J gene: TRBJ2-7; V gene: TRBV18
CDR3 protein: CASSLAGGKETQYF; J gene: TRBJ2-5; V gene: TRBV11-3
CDR3 protein: CASSTRQGNQPQHF; J gene: TRBJ1-5; V gene: TRBV6-5
CDR3 protein: CASSIGRQETQYF; J gene: TRBJ2-5; V gene: TRBV19
CDR3 protein: CASKERKGANVLTF; J gene: TRBJ2-6; V gene: TRBV2
CDR3 protein: CASSRGGGIEKLFF; J gene: TRBJ1-4; V gene: TRBV3-1/TRBV3-2
CDR3 protein: CASSLGQRGIQYF; J gene: TRBJ2-4; V gene: TRBV28
CDR3 protein: CASSIEGDSTDTQYF; J gene: TRBJ2-3; V gene: TRBV19
CDR3 protein: CASSSLGTFGAGELFF; J gene: TRBJ2-2; V gene: TRBV11-3
CDR3 protein: CASSLGQRVGAFF; J gene: TRBJ1-1; V gene: TRBV28
CDR3 protein: CASSVSAGSQETQYF; J gene: TRBJ2-5; V gene: TRBV9
CDR3 protein: CASSLTGVLVSEAFF; J gene: TRBJ1-1; V gene: TRBV14
CDR3 protein: CASTDRLNTGELFF; J gene: TRBJ2-2; V gene: TRBV7-7
CDR3 protein: CASSSSEPTQYF; J gene: TRBJ2-3; V gene: TRBV27
CDR3 protein: CAWSMGLAGPDTQYF; J gene: TRBJ2-3; V gene: TRBV30
CDR3 protein: CASSSKTGAFGETQYF; J gene: TRBJ2-5; V gene: TRBV7-9
CDR3 protein: CASSDAGGPYNEQFF; J gene: TRBJ2-1; V gene: TRBV2
CDR3 protein: CASSLVMSRGLGAFF; J gene: TRBJ1-1; V gene: TRBV11-2
CDR3 protein: CASSEDSHLDTEAFF; J gene: TRBJ1-1; V gene: TRBV9
CDR3 protein: CASSPTGTGSPLHF; J gene: TRBJ1-6; V gene: TRBV19
CDR3 protein: CASSSSGGESSNEQFF; J gene: TRBJ2-1; V gene: TRBV28
CDR3 protein: CASSLSTGGYTF; J gene: TRBJ1-2; V gene: TRBV5-6
CDR3 protein: CASSTRGQGSSGNTIYF; J gene: TRBJ1-3; V gene: TRBV7-2
CDR3 protein: CATSKTSGTDTQYF; J gene: TRBJ2-3; V gene: TRBV15